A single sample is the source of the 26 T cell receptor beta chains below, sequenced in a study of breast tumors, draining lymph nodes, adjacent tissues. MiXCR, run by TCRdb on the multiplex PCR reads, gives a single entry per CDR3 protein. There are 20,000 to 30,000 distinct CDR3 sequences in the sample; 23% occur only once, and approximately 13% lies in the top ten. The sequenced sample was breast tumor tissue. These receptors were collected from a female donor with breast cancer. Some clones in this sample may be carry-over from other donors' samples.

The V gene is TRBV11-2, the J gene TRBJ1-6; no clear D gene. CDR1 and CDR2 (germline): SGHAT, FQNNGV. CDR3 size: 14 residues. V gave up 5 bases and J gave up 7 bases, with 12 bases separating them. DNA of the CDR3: TGTGCCAGCAGCCTGCCCTTCCCCAATTCACCCCTCCACTTT. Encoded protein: CASSLPFPNSPLHF.

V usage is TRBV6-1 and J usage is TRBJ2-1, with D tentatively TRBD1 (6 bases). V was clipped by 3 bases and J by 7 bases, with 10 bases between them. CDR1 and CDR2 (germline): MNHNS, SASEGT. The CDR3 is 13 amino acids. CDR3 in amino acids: CASSEYRANEQFF. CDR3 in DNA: TGTGCCAGCAGTGAGTACAGGGCTAATGAGCAGTTCTTC.

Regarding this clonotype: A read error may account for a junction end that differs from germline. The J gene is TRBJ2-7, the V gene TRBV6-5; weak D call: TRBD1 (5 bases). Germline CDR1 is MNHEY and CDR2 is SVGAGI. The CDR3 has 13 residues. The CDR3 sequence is CACSYQDRYEQYF. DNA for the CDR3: TGTGCCTGCAGCTACCAAGACAGATACGAGCAGTACTTC.

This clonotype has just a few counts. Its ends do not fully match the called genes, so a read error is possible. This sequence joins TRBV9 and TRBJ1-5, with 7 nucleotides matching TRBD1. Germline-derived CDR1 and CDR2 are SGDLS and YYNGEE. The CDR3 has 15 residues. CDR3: CASSAKGASNRPQHF. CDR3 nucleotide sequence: TGTGCCAGCAGCGCCAAGGGGGCTAGCAATCGGCCCCAGCATTTT.

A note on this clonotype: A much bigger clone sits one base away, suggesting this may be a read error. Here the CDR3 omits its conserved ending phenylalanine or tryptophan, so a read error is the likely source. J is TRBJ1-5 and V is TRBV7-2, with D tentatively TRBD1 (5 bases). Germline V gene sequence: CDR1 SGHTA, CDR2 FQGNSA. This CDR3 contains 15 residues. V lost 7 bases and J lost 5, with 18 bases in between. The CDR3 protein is CASTREGQGDQPQHL. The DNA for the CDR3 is TGTGCCAGCACCAGAGAGGGGCAGGGCGATCAGCCCCAGCATCTT.

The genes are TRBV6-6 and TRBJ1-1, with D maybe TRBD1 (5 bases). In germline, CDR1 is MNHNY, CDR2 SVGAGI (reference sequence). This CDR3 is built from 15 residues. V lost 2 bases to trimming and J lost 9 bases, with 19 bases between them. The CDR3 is CASSYGGGTPLQAFF. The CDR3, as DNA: TGTGCCAGCAGTTACGGGGGGGGGACGCCTTTGCAAGCTTTCTTT.

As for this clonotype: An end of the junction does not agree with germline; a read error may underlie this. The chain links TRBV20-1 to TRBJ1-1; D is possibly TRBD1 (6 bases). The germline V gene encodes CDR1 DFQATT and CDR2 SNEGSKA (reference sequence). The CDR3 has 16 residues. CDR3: CSAREVLGRGSTEAFF. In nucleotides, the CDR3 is TGCAGTGCTAGAGAGGTATTGGGTAGGGGGAGCACTGAAGCCTTCTTT.

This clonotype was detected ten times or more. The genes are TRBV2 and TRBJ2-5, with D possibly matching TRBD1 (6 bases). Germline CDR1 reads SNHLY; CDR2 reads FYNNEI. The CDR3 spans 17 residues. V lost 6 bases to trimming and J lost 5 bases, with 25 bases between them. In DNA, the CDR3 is TGTGCCAGCAGCGCAAGCCTAAAAATTACAGGGATCGAGACCCAGTACTTC. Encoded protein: CASSASLKITGIETQYF.

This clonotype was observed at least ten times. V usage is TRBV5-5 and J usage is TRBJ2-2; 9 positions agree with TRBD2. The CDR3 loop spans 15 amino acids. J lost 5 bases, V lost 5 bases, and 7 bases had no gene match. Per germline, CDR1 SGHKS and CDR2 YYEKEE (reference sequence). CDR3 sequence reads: CASRLSGGTTGELFF. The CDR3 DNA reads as TGTGCCAGCAGACTTAGCGGGGGAACTACCGGGGAGCTGTTTTTT.

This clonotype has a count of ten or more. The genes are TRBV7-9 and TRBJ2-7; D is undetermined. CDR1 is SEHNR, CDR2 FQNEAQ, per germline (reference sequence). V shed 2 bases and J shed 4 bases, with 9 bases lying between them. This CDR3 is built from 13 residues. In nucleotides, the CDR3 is TGTGCCAGCAGCTTAATCTCCGGATACGAGCAGTACTTC. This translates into CASSLISGYEQYF.

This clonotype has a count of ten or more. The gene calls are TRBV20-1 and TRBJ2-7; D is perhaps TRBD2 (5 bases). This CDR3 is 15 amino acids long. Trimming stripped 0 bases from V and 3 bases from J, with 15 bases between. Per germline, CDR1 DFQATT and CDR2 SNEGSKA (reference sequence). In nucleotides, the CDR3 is TGCAGTGCTAGAGACCCGCCAGGAGGAAACTACGAGCAGTACTTC. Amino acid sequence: CSARDPPGGNYEQYF.

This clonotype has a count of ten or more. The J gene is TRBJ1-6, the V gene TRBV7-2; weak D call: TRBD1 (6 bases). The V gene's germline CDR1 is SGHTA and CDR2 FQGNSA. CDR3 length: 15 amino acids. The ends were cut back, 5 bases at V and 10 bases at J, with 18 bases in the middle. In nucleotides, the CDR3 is TGTGCCAGCAGCGTACGACAGGAGATGGTGTCACCCCTCCACTTT. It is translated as CASSVRQEMVSPLHF. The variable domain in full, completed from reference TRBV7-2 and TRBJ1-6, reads GAGVSQSPSNKVTEKGKDVELRCDPISGHTALYWYRQSLGQGLEFLIYFQGNSAPDKSGLPSDRFSAERTGGSVSTLTIQRTQQEDSAVYLCASSVRQEMVSPLHFGNGTRLTVT.

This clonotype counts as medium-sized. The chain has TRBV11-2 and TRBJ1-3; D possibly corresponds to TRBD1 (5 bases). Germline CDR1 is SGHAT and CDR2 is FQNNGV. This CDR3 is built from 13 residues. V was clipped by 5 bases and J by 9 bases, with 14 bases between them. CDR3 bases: TGTGCCAGCAGCCTTACCCGGGGGGGCACCATATATTTT. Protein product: CASSLTRGGTIYF.

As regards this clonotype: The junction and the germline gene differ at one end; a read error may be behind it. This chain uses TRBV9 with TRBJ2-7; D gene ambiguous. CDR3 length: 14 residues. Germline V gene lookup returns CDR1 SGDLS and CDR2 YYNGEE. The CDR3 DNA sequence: TGTGCCGGCAGCGCCCTACTGGGCAGCTACGAGCAGTACTTC. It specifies CAGSALLGSYEQYF.

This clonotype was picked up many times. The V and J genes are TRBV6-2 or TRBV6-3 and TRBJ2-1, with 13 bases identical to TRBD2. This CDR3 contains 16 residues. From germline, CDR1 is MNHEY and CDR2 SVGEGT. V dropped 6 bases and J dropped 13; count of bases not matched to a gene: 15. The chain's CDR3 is CASRRLGTSGTQIQFF. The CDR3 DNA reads TGTGCCAGCAGAAGACTTGGGACTAGCGGGACTCAGATCCAGTTCTTC.

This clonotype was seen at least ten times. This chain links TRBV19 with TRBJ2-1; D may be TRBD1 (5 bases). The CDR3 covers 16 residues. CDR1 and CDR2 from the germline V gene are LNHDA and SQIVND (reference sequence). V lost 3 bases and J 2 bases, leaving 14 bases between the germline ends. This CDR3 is CASSMTQGSTYNEQFF. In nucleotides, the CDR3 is TGTGCCAGTAGTATGACGCAGGGATCAACCTACAATGAGCAGTTCTTC.

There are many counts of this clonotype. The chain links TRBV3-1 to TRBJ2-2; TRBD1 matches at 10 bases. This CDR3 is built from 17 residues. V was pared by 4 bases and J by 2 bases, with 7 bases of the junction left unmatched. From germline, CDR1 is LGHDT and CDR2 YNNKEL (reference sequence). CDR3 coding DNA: TGTGCCAGCAGCCGATTCCGGGACAGGGGCAACACCGGGGAGCTGTTTTTT. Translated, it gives CASSRFRDRGNTGELFF.

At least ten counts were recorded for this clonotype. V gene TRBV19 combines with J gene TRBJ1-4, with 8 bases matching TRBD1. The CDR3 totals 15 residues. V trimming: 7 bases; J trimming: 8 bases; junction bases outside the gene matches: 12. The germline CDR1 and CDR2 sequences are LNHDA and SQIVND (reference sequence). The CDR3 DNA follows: TGTGCCAGTACGCGCCGTGACAGGGGAGAGGAAAAACTGTTTTTT. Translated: CASTRRDRGEEKLFF.

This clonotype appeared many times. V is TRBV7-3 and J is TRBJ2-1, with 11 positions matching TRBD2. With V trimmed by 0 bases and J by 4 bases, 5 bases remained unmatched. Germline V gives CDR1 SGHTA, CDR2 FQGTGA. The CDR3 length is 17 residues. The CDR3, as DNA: TGTGCCAGCAGCTTAACGTCCCTAGCGGGGGGTTACAATGAGCAGTTCTTC. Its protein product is CASSLTSLAGGYNEQFF.

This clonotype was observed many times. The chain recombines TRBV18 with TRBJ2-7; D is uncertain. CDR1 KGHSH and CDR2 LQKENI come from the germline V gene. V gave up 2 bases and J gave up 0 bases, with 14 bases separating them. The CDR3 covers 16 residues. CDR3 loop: CASSPSNSPTSYEQYF. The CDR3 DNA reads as TGTGCCAGCTCACCAAGTAACTCCCCGACCTCCTACGAGCAGTACTTC.

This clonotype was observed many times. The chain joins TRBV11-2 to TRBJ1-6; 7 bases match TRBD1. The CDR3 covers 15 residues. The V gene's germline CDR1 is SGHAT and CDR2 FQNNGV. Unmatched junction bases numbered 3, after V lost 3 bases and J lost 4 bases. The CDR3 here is CASSLEGQYNSPLHF. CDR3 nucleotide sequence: TGTGCCAGCAGCTTGGAGGGACAGTATAATTCACCCCTCCACTTT.

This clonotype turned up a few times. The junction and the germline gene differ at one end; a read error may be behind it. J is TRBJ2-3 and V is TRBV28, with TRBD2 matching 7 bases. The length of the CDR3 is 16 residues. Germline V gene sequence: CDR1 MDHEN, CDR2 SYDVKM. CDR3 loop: CAGSLLASGSTDTQYF. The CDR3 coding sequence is TGTGCCGGCAGTTTATTGGCTAGCGGAAGCACAGATACGCAGTATTTT.

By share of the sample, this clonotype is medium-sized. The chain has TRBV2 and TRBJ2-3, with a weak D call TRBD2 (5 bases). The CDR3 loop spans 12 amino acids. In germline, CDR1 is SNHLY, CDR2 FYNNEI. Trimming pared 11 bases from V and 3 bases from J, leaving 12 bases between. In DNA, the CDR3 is TGTGCCTCCAGCGGCCAGACAGATACGCAGTATTTT. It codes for CASSGQTDTQYF.

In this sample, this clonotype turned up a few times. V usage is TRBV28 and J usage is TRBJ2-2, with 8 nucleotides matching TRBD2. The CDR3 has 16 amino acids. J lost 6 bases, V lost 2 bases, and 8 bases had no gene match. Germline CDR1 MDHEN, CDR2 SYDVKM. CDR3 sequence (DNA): TGTGCCAGCAGTTTAATCGCGGGAGGTCGTCCCGGGGAGCTGTTTTTT. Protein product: CASSLIAGGRPGELFF.

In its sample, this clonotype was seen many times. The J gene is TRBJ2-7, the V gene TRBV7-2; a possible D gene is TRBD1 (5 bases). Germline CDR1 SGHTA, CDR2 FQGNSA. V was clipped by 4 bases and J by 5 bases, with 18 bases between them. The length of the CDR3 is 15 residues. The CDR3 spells CASSSPRRVAHEQYF. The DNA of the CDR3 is TGTGCCAGCAGCTCCCCCCGCAGGGTGGCCCACGAGCAGTACTTC. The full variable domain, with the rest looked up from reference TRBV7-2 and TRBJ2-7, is GAGVSQSPSNKVTEKGKDVELRCDPISGHTALYWYRQSLGQGLEFLIYFQGNSAPDKSGLPSDRFSAERTGGSVSTLTIQRTQQEDSAVYLCASSSPRRVAHEQYFGPGTRLTVT.

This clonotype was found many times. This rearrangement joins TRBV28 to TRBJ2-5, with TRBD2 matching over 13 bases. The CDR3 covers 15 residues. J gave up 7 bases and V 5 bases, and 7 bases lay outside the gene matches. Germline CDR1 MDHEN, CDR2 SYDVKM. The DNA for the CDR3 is TGTGCCAGCAGTCGACGGACTAGCGGGAGCGTGACCCAGTACTTC. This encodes CASSRRTSGSVTQYF.